The 8 T cell receptor beta chains below were found in one sample sequenced in a study of blood T cell repertoires in COVID-19. Generated by immunoSEQ multiplex PCR, the TCRdb table keeps only in-frame clones and is missing some. The sample carries roughly 320,000 clones, 85% recorded once. The sequenced sample consisted of peripheral blood. The origin of the receptors is a human donor in a cohort sampled during active COVID-19.

The chain combines TRBV6-4 with TRBJ2-2; 7 bases map to TRBD1. The CDR3 is 14 amino acids. The V gene's germline CDR1 is MRHNA and CDR2 SNTAGT. Trimming removed 6 bases from V and 4 bases from J; junction bases left unmatched: 5. The chain's CDR3 is CASRGTDTTGELFF. The CDR3 DNA is TGTGCCAGCAGGGGGACAGATACCACCGGGGAGCTGTTTTTT.

The table lists this clone with a count of one. The chain employs TRBV7-3 and TRBJ2-3; a possible D gene is TRBD1 (6 bases). Germline V gene data show CDR1 as SGHTA and CDR2 as FQGTGA. The CDR3 is 14 amino acids. Deletions cut 1 base from V and 7 bases from J, with 12 bases between. CDR3 sequence (DNA): TGTGCCAGCAGCTTAATGACAGGTGGGTATACGCAGTATTTT. Translation gives CASSLMTGGYTQYF.

There are a few counts of this clone. The V and J genes are TRBV29-1 and TRBJ1-5, with 10 bases lining up with TRBD1. The CDR3 runs to 15 residues. Germline CDR1 and CDR2: SQVTM and ANQGSEA. J gave up 6 bases and V 4 bases, and 9 bases lay outside the gene matches. This CDR3 reads CSVAQDRGDGQPQHF. In DNA, the CDR3 is TGCAGCGTTGCCCAGGACAGGGGGGATGGTCAGCCCCAGCATTTT.

A few counts support this clone. The chain links TRBV5-1 to TRBJ2-7; unclear D gene. The germline V gene encodes CDR1 SGHRS and CDR2 YFSETQ. This CDR3 is built from 14 residues. Between the trimmed V and J ends, which lost 4 bases and 0 bases, there was a span of 11 bases. The CDR3 region has the DNA TGCGCCAGCAGCATAGCAATGAGCTCCTACGAGCAGTACTTC. As protein: CASSIAMSSYEQYF.

CDR3 sequence reads: CASSYDTSRSNSPLHF. CDR3 nucleotide sequence: TGTGCCAGCAGTTATGACACGTCCAGGTCCAATTCACCCCTCCACTTT. The chain uses TRBV6-2 or TRBV6-3 and TRBJ1-6, with no clear D. The CDR3 runs 16 residues. Germline CDR1 is MNHEY and CDR2 is SVGEGT. Deletions cut 3 bases from V and 7 bases from J, with 16 bases between.

V gene TRBV6-5 combines with J gene TRBJ1-4; no clear D gene. The CDR3 is 16 amino acids. The germline CDR1 and CDR2 sequences are MNHEY and SVGAGI. V lost 3 bases to trimming and J lost 7 bases, with 18 bases between them. CDR3 sequence: CASSYLGTLRVEKLFF. CDR3 bases: TGTGCCAGCAGTTATTTGGGCACCCTGAGGGTTGAAAAACTGTTTTTT.

The chain is built from TRBV19 and TRBJ2-7; 7 bases are shared with TRBD2. Germline V gives CDR1 LNHDA, CDR2 SQIVND (reference sequence). V lost 6 bases to trimming and J lost 5 bases; unmatched junction nucleotides: 7. The CDR3 sequence is 13 residues long. Here the CDR3 reads CASRMGGTNEQYF. For the CDR3, the DNA is TGTGCCAGTAGGATGGGGGGGACGAACGAGCAGTACTTC.

The chain employs TRBV12-3 or TRBV12-4 and TRBJ2-7, with D perhaps matching TRBD1 (6 bases). This CDR3 region has 13 residues. V lost 3 bases to trimming and J lost 4 bases, with 10 bases between them. Written as DNA, the CDR3 is TGTGCCAGCAGTTTCGGACAGCCATACGAGCAGTACTTC. Translating gives CASSFGQPYEQYF.